A selection of T cell receptor beta chains follows, all from one sample in a study of blood T cell repertoires in COVID-19. Profiling relied on immunoSEQ multiplex PCR, and the TCRdb table lists in-frame clones only, not all of them. The data show about 120,000 clones, with about nine tenths seen just once and just under 30% held by the top ten. The sample was peripheral blood. The receptors originated from a woman aged 70-85 years with acute or convalescent COVID-19. Both conserved end residues are part of each CDR3. A D gene is named only where the DNA matches it firmly. Only some rows state a clone size, as once, few, many or a class for expanded clones.

J gene,V gene,clone size,D gene,CDR3 DNA,CDR3 protein
TRBJ2-5,TRBV19,.,TRBD2,TGTGCCAGTAGTAGAGGACTAGCGGGGGCAGGGGAGACCCAGTACTTC,CASSRGLAGAGETQYF
TRBJ2-1,TRBV4-1,.,.,TGCGCCAGCAACCAAGGGGCAACCTACAATGAGCAGTTCTTC,CASNQGATYNEQFF
TRBJ2-7,TRBV29-1,.,.,TGCAGCGTTGGAGGGGACACCTACGAGCAGTACTTC,CSVGGDTYEQYF
TRBJ1-2,TRBV28,once,TRBD1,TGTGCCAGCAGTCCACAGGGGAACTATGGCTACACCTTC,CASSPQGNYGYTF
TRBJ2-7,TRBV30,.,TRBD2,TGTGCCTGGAGTCTAGCGGGCTCCTACGAGCAGTACTTC,CAWSLAGSYEQYF
TRBJ1-1,TRBV7-3,few,.,TGTGCCAGCAGCCGGAGCAGGAACACTGAAGCTTTCTTT,CASSRSRNTEAFF
TRBJ1-6,TRBV15,few,.,TGTGCCACCAGCATCGGCACGTCAGCGTATAATTCACCCCTCCACTTT,CATSIGTSAYNSPLHF
TRBJ2-5,TRBV2,.,.,TGTGCCAGCAGTGCCCGCGGACAGAAAGAGACCCAGTACTTC,CASSARGQKETQYF
TRBJ2-7,TRBV9,.,.,TGTGCCAGCAGCGTAGGATCGGCAGGTAGCTCCTACGAGCAGTACTTC,CASSVGSAGSSYEQYF
TRBJ2-2,TRBV19,.,.,TGTGCCAGTAGTACTCGACAGGGACTCACCGGGGAGCTGTTTTTT,CASSTRQGLTGELFF
TRBJ2-7,TRBV15,.,.,TGTGCCACCAGCATTGGACCCGGGACTCCGAGGTACGAGCAGTACTTC,CATSIGPGTPRYEQYF
TRBJ2-5,TRBV7-2,few,TRBD2,TGTGCCAGCAGGCCGACTAGCGGGGAATATGAGACCCAGTACTTC,CASRPTSGEYETQYF
TRBJ2-3,TRBV4-1,once,.,TGCGCCAGCAGCCCTGGGGGGGCGAATCGGGACACAGATACGCAGTATTTT,CASSPGGANRDTDTQYF
TRBJ1-5,TRBV3-1/TRBV3-2,.,TRBD1,TGTGCCAGCAGCCACGGACAGGGGCTTTCGCCCCAGCATTTT,CASSHGQGLSPQHF
TRBJ1-2,TRBV28,.,.,TGTGCCAGCCTCCTCCAGGGAGGGGGCTATGGCTACACCTTC,CASLLQGGGYGYTF
TRBJ2-5,TRBV28,.,TRBD1,TGTGCCAGCAGTTGGGACCGGGACAGGGGGCGTGGGGAGACCCAGTACTTC,CASSWDRDRGRGETQYF
TRBJ1-2,TRBV18,.,.,TGTGCCAGCTCAGTGACAGATTATGGCTACACCTTC,CASSVTDYGYTF
TRBJ2-3,TRBV7-3,many,TRBD2,TGTGCCAGCAGCTTAACGGGACGGGGGGGACCGGATACGCAGTATTTT,CASSLTGRGGPDTQYF
TRBJ1-6,TRBV21-1,.,.,TGTGCCAGCAGCAAAAGTGGCAGGGTGGGCTCCTATAATTCACCCCTCCACTTT,CASSKSGRVGSYNSPLHF
TRBJ1-1,TRBV29-1,.,TRBD1,TGCAGCGTTGGGGAGACAGGGGGCCCTATCGAAGCTTTCTTT,CSVGETGGPIEAFF
TRBJ2-1,TRBV3-1/TRBV3-2,.,.,TGTGCCAGCAGCCCCAGGGGTTTCTCCTACAATGAGCAGTTCTTC,CASSPRGFSYNEQFF
TRBJ1-6,TRBV30,.,.,TGTGCCTGGAATACTAGGACAGTTTACAATTCACCCCTCCACTTT,CAWNTRTVYNSPLHF
TRBJ1-4,TRBV6-1,once,.,TGTGCCAGCAGTGACCCGATTTTAAGAGTGGATGAAAAACTGTTTTTT,CASSDPILRVDEKLFF
TRBJ2-1,TRBV5-4,.,TRBD2,TGTGCCAGCAGCCGGGATAGCGGGTTGATCCAGCAGTTCTTC,CASSRDSGLIQQFF
TRBJ2-5,TRBV12-3/TRBV12-4,.,TRBD2,TGTGCCAGCAGGGGAGGGAAGACCCAGTACTTC,CASRGGKTQYF
TRBJ2-7,TRBV6-2/TRBV6-3,.,TRBD2,TGTGCCAGCAGCATTTATAGCGGGCCAAGTATCTTCTACGAGCAGTACTTC,CASSIYSGPSIFYEQYF
TRBJ2-3,TRBV5-1,.,TRBD2,TGCGCCAGCAGCTCCGGGACTAGTGGCACAGATACGCAGTATTTT,CASSSGTSGTDTQYF
TRBJ1-5,TRBV6-5,once,.,TGTGCCAGCAGTTCACAGGAGACTCAGCCCCAGCATTTT,CASSSQETQPQHF
TRBJ2-5,TRBV9,.,TRBD1,TGTGCCAGCAGCGCCCCCCCGGACAGGGAGATACAAGAGACCCAGTACTTC,CASSAPPDREIQETQYF
TRBJ2-3,TRBV6-5,.,.,TGTGCCAGCAGTTACTATGCGGGGACTAGCACAGATACGCAGTATTTT,CASSYYAGTSTDTQYF
TRBJ2-5,TRBV18,.,.,TGTGCCAGCTCACCCCCTCCTACTTCCCGAGAGACCCAGTACTTC,CASSPPPTSRETQYF
TRBJ2-2,TRBV15,.,.,TGTGCCACCAGCAGAGATTTACCGGGGGAGCTGTTTTTT,CATSRDLPGELFF
TRBJ1-1,TRBV28,.,TRBD1,TGTGCCAGCAGCCTGGGACAGGGGGAAGCTTTCTTT,CASSLGQGEAFF
TRBJ1-1,TRBV28,many,.,TGTGCCAGCAGCCGGCGGCACACTGAAGCTTTCTTT,CASSRRHTEAFF
TRBJ1-6,TRBV28,.,.,TGTGCCAGCAGACAGGGAGATTTAGGATCACCCCTCCACTTT,CASRQGDLGSPLHF
TRBJ1-6,TRBV3-1/TRBV3-2,.,.,TGTGCCAGCAGGGCAGGGCGCCTTAATTCACCCCTCCACTTT,CASRAGRLNSPLHF
TRBJ2-7,TRBV6-5,.,.,TGTGCCAGCAGTTACTCGGAGGTCTGGCGTAGATACGAGCAGTACTTC,CASSYSEVWRRYEQYF
TRBJ1-5,TRBV4-1,.,.,TGCGCCAGCAGCCAAGAGGTCGGTCAGCCCCAGCATTTT,CASSQEVGQPQHF
TRBJ1-5,TRBV28,.,TRBD1,TGTGCCAGCAGTCGACAGGGTGCTCAGCCCCAGCATTTT,CASSRQGAQPQHF
TRBJ2-7,TRBV5-1,.,.,TGCGCCAGCAGCTTGGGGCAGGGCGTAATCCGGGTGAGATACGAGCAGTACTTC,CASSLGQGVIRVRYEQYF
TRBJ1-3,TRBV3-1/TRBV3-2,.,.,TGTGCCAGCAGCCAAGAAGAAGAGAACACCATATATTTT,CASSQEEENTIYF